A selection of T cell receptor beta chains follows, all from one sample in a study of T cell repertoires in cytomegalovirus infection. Using its own MiXCR run on the reads, TCRdb lists one record per CDR3 protein. The table shows tens of thousands of distinct CDR3 sequences, with about 4% occurring only once. Sequencing was performed on PBMCs. These receptors all stem from a human donor in good health (CMV status not recorded). Some clones in this sample may be carry-over from other donors' samples. CDR3s include the opening cysteine and the closing phenylalanine or tryptophan. D genes are given only for firm matches. Only some rows state a clone size, as once, few, many or a class for expanded clones.

v_call	d_call	clone_size	j_call	cdr3_aa	cdr3_nt
TRBV7-2	TRBD2	many	TRBJ2-1	CASRGLGGRANEQFF	TGTGCCAGCAGAGGTCTGGGCGGGAGGGCTAATGAGCAGTTCTTC
TRBV4-1	NA	many	TRBJ2-7	CASSRLQGYEQYF	TGCGCCAGCAGCCGACTCCAGGGCTACGAGCAGTACTTC
TRBV7-4	NA	few	TRBJ2-1	CASSSKGRKAFF	TGTGCCAGCAGCTCGAAGGGACGAAAGGCTTTTTTC
TRBV7-8	NA	many	TRBJ1-5	CASSQGGQTGNQPQHF	TGTGCCAGCAGCCAAGGGGGGCAGACGGGGAATCAGCCCCAGCATTTT
TRBV6-1	NA	many	TRBJ2-5	CASSEQGRQETQYF	TGTGCCAGCAGTGAACAGGGCAGACAAGAGACCCAGTACTTC
TRBV5-1	NA	many	TRBJ1-6	CASSLGRVESPLHF	TGCGCCAGCAGCTTGGGCAGGGTGGAATCACCCCTCCACTTT
TRBV7-2	NA	many	TRBJ2-2	CASSLGGGVDAGELFF	TGTGCCAGCAGCTTAGGCGGCGGGGTGGACGCCGGGGAGCTGTTTTTT
TRBV24-1	TRBD2	many	TRBJ2-1	CATSAGGGAGYNEQFF	TGTGCCACCAGTGCTGGCGGGGGGGCGGGTTACAATGAGCAGTTCTTC
TRBV20-1	NA	many	TRBJ2-1	CSAERDNFNEQFF	TGCAGTGCGGAAAGGGACAACTTCAATGAGCAGTTCTTC
TRBV7-2	TRBD1	many	TRBJ2-1	CASSPSGQVINEQFF	TGTGCCAGCAGCCCGTCGGGACAGGTCATCAATGAGCAGTTCTTC
TRBV28	NA	many	TRBJ2-5	CASSLGGQVQETQYF	TGTGCCAGCAGTTTGGGTGGGCAGGTACAAGAGACCCAGTACTTC
TRBV28	NA	many	TRBJ1-4	CASSFLAFSSEKLFF	TGTGCCAGCAGTTTTTTGGCGTTTTCCAGTGAAAAACTGTTTTTT
TRBV5-1	TRBD1	many	TRBJ1-4	CASSRGQGGEKLFF	TGCGCCAGCAGCCGGGGACAGGGAGGTGAAAAACTGTTTTTT
TRBV20-1	TRBD2	many	TRBJ2-3	CSARRRLAVGTDTQYF	TGCAGTGCTAGAAGAAGACTAGCGGTAGGCACAGATACGCAGTATTTT
TRBV7-2	NA	many	TRBJ2-3	CASSFDPTDTQYF	TGTGCCAGCAGCTTCGACCCCACAGATACGCAGTATTTT
TRBV20-1	NA	many	TRBJ2-1	CSARIRNDAVYNEQFF	TGCAGTGCTAGAATAAGGAATGACGCAGTCTACAATGAGCAGTTCTTC
TRBV7-2	NA	many	TRBJ1-2	CASSSGVGYTF	TGTGCCAGCAGCTCAGGGGTCGGCTACACCTTC
TRBV12-3/TRBV12-4	TRBD2	many	TRBJ2-5	CASSPGLAGEETQYF	TGTGCCAGCAGTCCCGGACTAGCGGGGGAAGAGACCCAGTACTTC
TRBV7-9	NA	NA	TRBJ2-7	CASSQQRFGGHEQYF	TGTGCCAGCAGCCAGCAACGCTTCGGGGGCCACGAGCAGTACTTC
TRBV7-2	TRBD2	many	TRBJ2-3	CASSTRTSGRDTQYF	TGTGCCAGCAGCACCAGGACTAGCGGGAGGGATACGCAGTATTTT
TRBV7-2	NA	many	TRBJ1-6	CASSLGRGAARNSPLHF	TGTGCCAGCAGCTTAGGAAGAGGGGCGGCACGGAATTCACCCCTCCACTTT
TRBV7-8	NA	many	TRBJ1-2	CASSLDTPAKTGGYTF	TGTGCCAGCAGCTTAGACACGCCAGCTAAAACGGGAGGCTACACCTTC
TRBV20-1	NA	many	TRBJ2-7	CSVKGSYEQYF	TGCAGTGTGAAGGGCTCCTACGAGCAGTACTTC
TRBV7-2	NA	many	TRBJ2-1	CASSPAGILAAPTKFF	TGTGCCAGCAGCCCCGCTGGGATTTTAGCGGCCCCCACCAAGTTCTTC
TRBV29-1	TRBD2	many	TRBJ2-3	CSVKTSGRDTQYF	TGCAGCGTTAAGACTAGCGGACGAGATACGCAGTATTTT
TRBV7-3	NA	many	TRBJ2-2	CASSPGVVNTGELFF	TGTGCCAGCAGCCCCGGGGTCGTGAACACCGGGGAGCTGTTTTTT
TRBV7-2	TRBD1	many	TRBJ2-7	CASSLTGGGEQYF	TGTGCCAGCAGCTTGACAGGGGGCGGCGAGCAGTACTTC
TRBV7-2	NA	many	TRBJ2-2	CASSLGPGTPNTGELFF	TGTGCCAGCAGCTTAGGGCCCGGGACACCGAACACCGGGGAGCTGTTTTTT
TRBV6-6	NA	many	TRBJ2-3	CASSTGPWGDTQYF	TGTGCCAGCAGTACTGGGCCCTGGGGCGATACGCAGTATTTT
TRBV28	NA	many	TRBJ2-2	CASSLGLASGELFF	TGTGCCAGCAGTTTAGGGCTAGCGAGCGGGGAGCTGTTTTTT